Below, one T cell receptor beta chain is given with its context. Time point specified: neoterminal ileum biopsy at postoperative endoscopy, about 6 months after surgery. These data belong to a study of T cell repertoires in ileal Crohn's disease. At the level of the study: About half of patients got postoperative therapy: about twelve thiopurines, 18 anti-TNF. The M6 sample came from neoterminal ileum during colonoscopy after surgery.

Here immunoSEQ multiplex PCR was the method, and the copy in TCRdb shows in-frame clones only, minus some. Of some 13,000 clones listed, about 82% are singletons. The V gene end was trimmed by 10 bases and the J gene end by 6 bases; junction bases not matched to a gene: 35. The CDR3 contains 22 residues. Germline loops: CDR1 MNHEY, CDR2 SMNVEV (reference sequence). Sequenced input: ileal tissue. The receptor comes from an adult with Crohn's disease. This chain uses TRBV27 with TRBJ2-2, with 7 bases identical to TRBD1. CDR3: CATDPPGQQPNRAVYRAGELFF. CDR3 nucleotides: TGTGCCACCGACCCCCCGGGACAGCAACCCAACCGGGCGGTTTACAGGGCCGGGGAGCTGTTTTTT.